A single sample gave rise to the 24 T cell receptor beta chains below, sequenced in a study of T cell therapy after organ transplantation. No cognate antigen is known for these TCRs. Produced via immunoSEQ multiplex PCR; TCRdb's table is partial and in-frame only. The sample has about 2,400 clones, roughly 70% seen once. The input for sequencing was CD8+ T cells from blood, taken before autologous CMV-specific T cell therapy. All receptors come from a human patient who had received a solid organ transplant and had CMV disease.

This clone came up once. The rearrangement joins TRBV7-2 to TRBJ2-6; D is ambiguous. Trimming took 5 bases from V and 4 from J, leaving 12 bases between them. The CDR3 spans 15 residues. Germline lookup yields CDR1 SGHTA and CDR2 FQGNSA. The CDR3 DNA reads as TGTGCCAGCAGCGCCGTCTCGGGCGGGGCCAACGTCCTGACTTTC. Amino acids: CASSAVSGGANVLTF.

This clone appeared a few times. This may be a read error, as it is one base from a much larger clone. Other DNA sequences from this sample encode an identical CDR3 as well. The chain links TRBV4-3 to TRBJ2-3; 12 nucleotides match TRBD2. CDR3 length equals 18 residues. Germline assignment: CDR1 LGHNA and CDR2 YSLEER. The V segment lost 1 base and the J segment 0 bases; nucleotides outside the gene matches: 5. The CDR3 DNA follows: TGCGCCAGCAGCCAAGGGTGGACTAGCGGGACTAGCACAGATACGCAGTATTTT. Protein: CASSQGWTSGTSTDTQYF.

Only a few counts were recorded for this clone. The chain has TRBV7-3 and TRBJ1-2; the D gene is possibly TRBD1 (5 bases). Looked up from germline, CDR1 is SGHTA and CDR2 is FQGTGA. The CDR3 sequence is 15 residues long. V lost 5 bases, J lost 1 base, and 14 bases lay in between. The CDR3 loop reads CASSRDRAFNYGYTF. In DNA, the CDR3 is TGTGCCAGCAGCCGTGACAGAGCCTTTAACTATGGCTACACCTTC.

This clone has more than one count but fewer than ten. The chain has TRBV5-4 and TRBJ2-7; the D call may be TRBD1 or TRBD2 (5 bases each). V was trimmed by 0 bases and J by 6 bases, leaving 19 bases between them. Germline values: CDR1 SGHNT, CDR2 YYREEE (reference sequence). There are 16 residues in the CDR3. Here the CDR3 DNA reads TGTGCCAGCAGCTTGGGGATGGGGAGTGGGGGTCTCGAGCAGTACTTC. Encoded protein: CASSLGMGSGGLEQYF. Combining the CDR3 with reference TRBV5-4 and TRBJ2-7 gives the whole variable domain ETGVTQSPTHLIKTRGQQVTLRCSSQSGHNTVSWYQQALGQGPQFIFQYYREEENGRGNFPPRFSGLQFPNYSSELNVNALELDDSALYLCASSLGMGSGGLEQYFGPGTRLTVT.

V is TRBV27 and J is TRBJ1-6; 9 positions agree with TRBD1. Germline V CDR1 and CDR2: MNHEY, SMNVEV (reference sequence). Trimming removed 4 bases from V and 3 bases from J; junction bases left unmatched: 4. The CDR3 runs to 16 residues. CDR3 amino acids: CASSYGTGNYNSPLHF. DNA of the CDR3: TGTGCCAGCAGTTACGGGACAGGGAACTATAATTCACCCCTCCACTTT.

This sequence joins TRBV7-9 and TRBJ2-1; D uncertain. V lost 5 bases, J lost 6 bases, and 14 bases lay in between. CDR3 length: 14 amino acids. CDR1 is SEHNR and CDR2 is FQNEAQ in the germline V gene (reference sequence). CDR3 protein: CASSLVTAGNEQFF. The CDR3 nucleotides are TGTGCCAGCAGCCTTGTAACAGCCGGCAATGAGCAGTTCTTC.

This rearrangement joins TRBV11-1 to TRBJ2-7; the D gene could be TRBD1 or TRBD2 (6 bases each). The CDR3 runs to 13 residues. Trimming took off 6 bases at V and 6 bases at J, with 15 bases between the two ends. From germline, CDR1 is SGHAT and CDR2 FQDESV (reference sequence). CDR3 in amino acids: CASRGGRACEQYF. The CDR3 coding sequence is TGTGCCAGCAGGGGGGGCAGGGCCTGCGAGCAGTACTTC.

This clone was observed a single time. This rearrangement joins TRBV7-3 to TRBJ2-7; TRBD2 is a possible D gene (6 bases). Trimming stripped 2 bases from V and 6 bases from J, with 14 bases between. CDR3 length equals 14 residues. CDR1 is SGHTA, CDR2 FQGTGA, per germline. The chain's CDR3 is CASSLGGPSAEQYF. The CDR3, as DNA: TGTGCCAGCAGCTTAGGGGGTCCTAGCGCCGAGCAGTACTTC.

In this sample, this clone turned up a few times. The rearrangement uses TRBV19 and TRBJ2-2, with a tentative D call TRBD1 (5 bases). Trimming pared 1 base from V and 5 bases from J, leaving 8 bases between. Germline CDR1 is LNHDA and CDR2 is SQIVND (reference sequence). This CDR3 spans 14 amino acids. CDR3: CASSIGAGTGELFF. CDR3 in DNA: TGTGCCAGTAGTATAGGGGCAGGGACCGGGGAGCTGTTTTTT.

The genes are TRBV5-4 and TRBJ2-3; 7 bases line up with TRBD2. After removal of 2 bases from V and 4 bases from J, the junction contained 7 bases not matched to a gene. The CDR3 totals 15 residues. In germline, CDR1 is SGHNT, CDR2 YYREEE (reference sequence). The DNA for the CDR3 is TGTGCCAGCAGCTTTCGGCGGGAGAGGGCAGATACGCAGTATTTT. Its translation: CASSFRRERADTQYF. Complete variable domain (other parts from reference TRBV5-4 and TRBJ2-3): ETGVTQSPTHLIKTRGQQVTLRCSSQSGHNTVSWYQQALGQGPQFIFQYYREEENGRGNFPPRFSGLQFPNYSSELNVNALELDDSALYLCASSFRRERADTQYFGPGTRLTVL.

The rearrangement uses TRBV7-8 and TRBJ1-1; no definite D call. The CDR3 totals 13 residues. The V gene lost 1 base and the J gene lost 1 base, with 4 bases spanning the gap. Germline lookup yields CDR1 SGHVS and CDR2 FQNEAQ. This CDR3 is CASSLVGNTEAFF. For the CDR3, the DNA is TGTGCCAGCAGCTTAGTAGGGAACACTGAAGCTTTCTTT.

The chain is built from TRBV7-3 and TRBJ2-7; 8 positions agree with TRBD2. V was clipped by 5 bases and J by 3 bases; unmatched bases: 15. Germline CDR1 reads SGHTA; CDR2 reads FQGTGA. The CDR3 extends over 17 amino acids. The CDR3 bases are TGTGCCAGCAGCCCAACAGGGTTTGTAGCGGGGAGCTACGAGCAGTACTTC. Its protein product is CASSPTGFVAGSYEQYF.

This sequence joins TRBV9 and TRBJ2-1, with TRBD2 matching 10 bases. CDR1 is SGDLS and CDR2 is YYNGEE in the germline V gene. This CDR3 comprises 16 residues. J gave up 5 bases and V 3 bases, and 8 bases lay outside the gene matches. The CDR3 loop is CASSGYTSGKNNEQFF. In nucleotides, the CDR3 is TGTGCCAGCAGCGGCTACACTAGCGGGAAAAACAATGAGCAGTTCTTC.

J is TRBJ2-3 and V is TRBV4-2, with D possibly TRBD2 on 5 matching bases. Looked up from germline, CDR1 is LGHNA and CDR2 is YNFKEQ. V was pared by 1 base and J by 2 bases, with 10 bases between. The CDR3 consists of 15 residues. The CDR3 coding sequence is TGTGCCAGCAGCCAAGGAGCGGAGGCCACAGATACGCAGTATTTT. Amino acid sequence: CASSQGAEATDTQYF.

The chain has TRBV6-4 and TRBJ2-7, with 8 positions matching TRBD2. V shed 3 bases and J 4 bases; nucleotides not matched to a gene: 8. The CDR3 is 15 residues long. Germline CDR1 and CDR2: MRHNA and SNTAGT. CDR3 DNA sequence: TGTGCCAGCAGTGATTCGGGAGGGCCAACGTACGAGCAGTACTTC. Translating it yields CASSDSGGPTYEQYF.

Here the CDR3 DNA reads TGTGCCAGCAGCCAAGATTGGCTAGCGGAAAGCACAGATACGCAGTATTTT. It translates to CASSQDWLAESTDTQYF. This sequence joins TRBV4-2 and TRBJ2-3, with TRBD2 identical over 7 bases. Trimming cost V 0 bases and J 0 bases; bases outside gene matches: 6. CDR1 and CDR2 (germline): LGHNA, YNFKEQ. The CDR3 contains 17 residues.

V gene TRBV28 combines with J gene TRBJ1-5; D is unresolved. Germline V lookup: CDR1 MDHEN, CDR2 SYDVKM. The CDR3 loop spans 15 amino acids. V lost 2 bases and J 3 bases, leaving 11 bases between the germline ends. The CDR3 DNA follows: TGTGCCAGCAGTTTAATTGTGGCCTCCAATCAGCCCCAGCATTTT. The encoded protein is CASSLIVASNQPQHF.

This rearrangement joins TRBV27 to TRBJ2-5; D remains unclear. There are 15 residues in the CDR3. Germline V gene sequence: CDR1 MNHEY, CDR2 SMNVEV (reference sequence). Trimming pared 3 bases from V and 2 bases from J, leaving 13 bases between. CDR3 protein: CASSFTMAPQETQYF. In DNA, the CDR3 is TGTGCCAGCAGTTTCACTATGGCGCCTCAAGAGACCCAGTACTTC.

This sequence joins TRBV28 and TRBJ2-2, with D perhaps given as TRBD1 or TRBD2 (5 bases each). The V end lost 8 bases, the J end lost 6 bases, and 10 bases lay between the germline ends. The CDR3 sequence is 12 residues long. Germline CDR1 MDHEN, CDR2 SYDVKM. CDR3: CASDRGAGELFF. As DNA, the CDR3 is TGTGCCAGCGACCGGGGCGCCGGGGAGCTGTTTTTT.

The chain couples TRBV9 to TRBJ2-2; D is undetermined. The CDR3 is 13 residues long. Germline V CDR1 and CDR2: SGDLS, YYNGEE. The ends were cut back, 0 bases at V and 8 bases at J, with 8 bases in the middle. In DNA, the CDR3 is TGTGCCAGCAGCGTAGGTGGGCAAGGGGAGCTGTTTTTT. Protein: CASSVGGQGELFF.

The V call is TRBV5-1, the J call TRBJ2-3; D could derive from TRBD1 or TRBD2 (5 bases each). The CDR3 has 15 residues. CDR1 and CDR2 from the germline V gene are SGHRS and YFSETQ. Trimming cost V 2 bases and J 2 bases, with 12 bases left between them. The CDR3 DNA reads as TGCGCCAGCAGCTTCCGGGACGGGAACACAGATACGCAGTATTTT. Its protein product is CASSFRDGNTDTQYF.

V and J are TRBV18 and TRBJ2-3; D not certain. The germline gives CDR1 KGHSH, CDR2 LQKENI. Trimming left V 2 bases short and J 1 base short, with 10 bases between. There are 15 residues in the CDR3. CDR3 amino acids: CASSPVSVGTDTQYF. The CDR3 nucleotides are TGTGCCAGCTCACCAGTAAGCGTGGGCACAGATACGCAGTATTTT.

The chain uses TRBV28 and TRBJ2-6; D tentatively fits TRBD1 or TRBD2 (6 bases each). The CDR3 has 14 residues. Germline assignment: CDR1 MDHEN and CDR2 SYDVKM. V shed 11 bases and J shed 0 bases, with 11 bases lying between them. CDR3 in DNA: TGTGCCTCCGGGGGCATCTCTGGGGCCAACGTCCTGACTTTC. Its translation is CASGGISGANVLTF.

This clone is medium-sized within its sample. This sequence joins TRBV14 and TRBJ2-5; TRBD2 agrees at 7 bases. The CDR3 extends over 12 amino acids. Trimming at V came to 8 bases and at J to 5 bases, leaving 5 bases not matched to a gene. Germline CDR1 is SGHDN and CDR2 is FVKESK. The CDR3 loop is CASGRAGETQYF. The DNA of the CDR3 is TGTGCCAGCGGGAGGGCCGGGGAGACCCAGTACTTC.